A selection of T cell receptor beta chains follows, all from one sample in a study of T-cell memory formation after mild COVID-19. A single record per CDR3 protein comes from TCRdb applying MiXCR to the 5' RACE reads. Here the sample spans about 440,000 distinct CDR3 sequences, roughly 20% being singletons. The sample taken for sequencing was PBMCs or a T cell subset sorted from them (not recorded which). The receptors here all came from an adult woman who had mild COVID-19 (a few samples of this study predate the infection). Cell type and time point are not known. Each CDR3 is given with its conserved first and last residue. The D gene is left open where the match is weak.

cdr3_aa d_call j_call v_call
CASSATSTDTQYF - TRBJ2-3 TRBV18
CASSLAGFPVRLAGDNEQFF TRBD2 TRBJ2-1 TRBV11-2
CASSLKYYGYTF - TRBJ1-2 TRBV12-3/TRBV12-4
CSVEWWSTPSGNTIYF - TRBJ1-3 TRBV29-1
CASRYQGDSPLHF - TRBJ1-6 TRBV7-8
CASSQVGSMNTEAFF - TRBJ1-1 TRBV4-1
CASSFLGDQETQYF - TRBJ2-5 TRBV27
CSVEWAYEQYF - TRBJ2-7 TRBV29-1
CASSPWTEAFF - TRBJ1-1 TRBV7-2
CASSFNSANYGYTF - TRBJ1-2 TRBV5-5
CASSSQGLNRQETQYF - TRBJ2-5 TRBV12-3/TRBV12-4
CASSVEVAGGRNEQFF TRBD2 TRBJ2-1 TRBV9
CATSTGGGDQPQHF TRBD1 TRBJ1-5 TRBV24-1
CASSQETEKLFF - TRBJ1-4 TRBV4-2
CASSRDRARPKSTDTQYF - TRBJ2-3 TRBV12-3/TRBV12-4
CASSLFEGQETQYF - TRBJ2-5 TRBV7-9
CASSSGLAIYNEQFF TRBD2 TRBJ2-1 TRBV7-9
CASSAGQRIQETQYF - TRBJ2-5 TRBV18